This entry describes one TCR beta chain. The antigen remains unidentified. Primers: 60 Vbeta forward and 13 Jbeta reverse. The data were produced by immunoSEQ multiplex PCR, yet TCRdb's version contains in-frame clones alone and is incomplete. Among 150,000 or so clones listed, roughly 73% were seen once. The data belong to a study of cytomegalovirus exposure and HLA in healthy donors. Study overall: Unique TCR beta sequences numbering over 100 million came from around 180 million T cells in an earlier analysis.

Overall study findings and caveats: Later work associated 16,951 TCR beta sequences with HLA alleles at 0.05 false discovery rate. Cytomegalovirus association was assigned to more than 150 TCR beta chains. The study had only CMV serostatus as immune exposure information.

CDR1 and CDR2 (germline): MNHEY, SVGAGI. Trimming cost V 7 bases and J 4 bases; bases outside gene matches: 9. The CDR3 consists of 15 residues. Sequencing used PBMCs. This clonotype was obtained from a woman aged 40 to 50 in good health and CMV-seropositive. The chain employs TRBV6-5 and TRBJ2-3, with 9 bases identical to TRBD1. The CDR3 spells CASTRSGTGPDTQYF. The CDR3 DNA follows: TGTGCCAGCACCCGAAGCGGGACAGGGCCAGATACGCAGTATTTT.